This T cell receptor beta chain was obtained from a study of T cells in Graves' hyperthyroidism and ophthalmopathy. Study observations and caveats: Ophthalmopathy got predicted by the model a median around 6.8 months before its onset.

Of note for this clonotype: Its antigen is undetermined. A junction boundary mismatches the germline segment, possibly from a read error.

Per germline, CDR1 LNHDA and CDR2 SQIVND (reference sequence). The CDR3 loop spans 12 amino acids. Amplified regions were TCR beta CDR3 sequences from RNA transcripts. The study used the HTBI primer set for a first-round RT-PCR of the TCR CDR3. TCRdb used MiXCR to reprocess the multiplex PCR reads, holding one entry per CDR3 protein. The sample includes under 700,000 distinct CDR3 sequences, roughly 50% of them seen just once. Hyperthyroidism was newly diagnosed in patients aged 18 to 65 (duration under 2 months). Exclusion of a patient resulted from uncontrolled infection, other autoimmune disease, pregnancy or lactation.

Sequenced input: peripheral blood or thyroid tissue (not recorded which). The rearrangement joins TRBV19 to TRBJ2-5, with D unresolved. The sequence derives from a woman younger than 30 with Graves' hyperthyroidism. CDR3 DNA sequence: TGTGCCAGTAGGATAGATCAGGAGACCCAGTACTTC. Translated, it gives CASRIDQETQYF.